This T cell receptor (beta chain) emerged from a study of T cells after yellow fever vaccination. The V end was cut by 3 bases, the J end by 0 bases, with 11 bases between. This CDR3 has 16 residues. Germline assignment: CDR1 MDHEN and CDR2 SYDVKM. This clonotype was detected only a few times. A single record per CDR3 protein comes from TCRdb applying MiXCR to the 5' RACE reads. Here the sample spans some 240,000 distinct CDR3 sequences, 3% to 3.5% being singletons. The chain employs TRBV28 and TRBJ1-4, with D perhaps matching TRBD1 (5 bases). This clonotype was sampled from a man younger than 35 who received the YFV17D yellow fever vaccine. Sequenced material: CD4+ T cells sorted from PBMCs, taken 10 days after the yellow fever booster vaccination. The CDR3 here is CASSFRPGSTNEKLFF. CDR3 DNA sequence: TGTGCCAGCAGTTTCCGCCCAGGGTCAACTAATGAAAAACTGTTTTTT.